This T cell receptor beta chain was observed in a study of blood T cell repertoires in COVID-19. Study at large: COVID-19 samples collected from the United States, Italy and Spain covered acute and convalescent phases. T cells, B-cell-depleted T cells, or PBMCs provided the cDNA or gDNA that served as material.

Authors' methods: Reference gene primer amplification gave nucleated cell count estimates. Profiling relied on immunoSEQ multiplex PCR, and the TCRdb table lists in-frame clones only, not all of them. That table is the source of V, J and clone size, and D and trimming were worked out from the DNA. The table includes 250,000 to 300,000 clones, over 75% detected once. V dropped 1 base and J dropped 6 bases, with 9 bases sitting between them. CDR3 length: 13 residues. The germline CDR1 and CDR2 sequences are SGHAT and FQDESV (reference sequence). The sample was peripheral blood. This chain uses TRBV11-1 with TRBJ2-5; tentatively, D is TRBD2 (5 bases). This TCR was sampled from a man aged 45-65 years with active or convalescent COVID-19. This chain's CDR3 is CASSLEGRQTQYF. The CDR3 nucleotides are TGTGCCAGCAGCTTAGAAGGGAGACAGACCCAGTACTTC.